These 21 T cell receptor beta chains originate from one sample sequenced in a study of T cells in Graves' hyperthyroidism and ophthalmopathy. RNA transcripts were the template for amplifying TCR beta CDR3 regions. First-round RT-PCR with HTBI primers amplified the TCR CDR3 region. In TCRdb, the multiplex PCR reads were re-called with MiXCR into one record per CDR3 protein. The sample carries about 570,000 distinct CDR3 sequences, under 60% recorded once. What was sequenced was peripheral blood or thyroid tissue (not recorded which). The source is an adult woman with Graves' disease, either hyperthyroidism or ophthalmopathy (not recorded which).

The chain combines TRBV9 with TRBJ2-7; TRBD1 agrees at 9 bases. Germline V gene data show CDR1 as SGDLS and CDR2 as YYNGEE. The V segment lost 3 bases and the J segment 6 bases; nucleotides outside the gene matches: 7. This CDR3 spans 14 amino acids. CDR3 coding DNA: TGTGCCAGCAGCGGGGGACAGGGTTCAACCGAGCAGTACTTC. Encoded protein: CASSGGQGSTEQYF.

This clonotype appeared a single time. The chain is built from TRBV15 and TRBJ2-7, with 7 bases matching TRBD2. V shed 3 bases, J shed 2 bases, and the junction held 7 bases outside the gene matches. In germline, CDR1 is LNHNV, CDR2 YYDKDF (reference sequence). The CDR3 covers 15 residues. The CDR3 is CATSSPRLAAYEQYF. The CDR3 coding sequence is TGTGCCACCAGCAGCCCTCGCCTAGCGGCCTACGAGCAGTACTTC.

This rearrangement joins TRBV20-1 to TRBJ1-5; D might be TRBD1 (5 bases). From germline, CDR1 is DFQATT and CDR2 SNEGSKA (reference sequence). V lost 1 base and J lost 5, with 12 bases in between. The CDR3 totals 14 residues. The CDR3 protein is CSARVREGDQPQHF. CDR3 sequence (DNA): TGCAGTGCTAGAGTAAGGGAAGGGGATCAGCCCCAGCATTTT.

The table lists this clonotype with many counts. This sequence joins TRBV14 and TRBJ1-2; no definite D call. Trimming left V 1 base short and J 1 base short, with 13 bases between. Germline CDR1 is SGHDN and CDR2 is FVKESK. The CDR3 has 16 amino acids. CDR3 protein: CASSQASGSFNYGYTF. CDR3 in DNA: TGTGCCAGCAGCCAAGCATCTGGCAGCTTTAACTATGGCTACACCTTC.

The chain carries TRBV28 and TRBJ1-5, with D hard to call. The length of the CDR3 is 11 residues. Germline V gene sequence: CDR1 MDHEN, CDR2 SYDVKM. CDR3 coding DNA: TGTGCACGGCACGACAATCAGCCCCAGCATTTT. Encoded protein: CARHDNQPQHF.

This clonotype was seen at least ten times. V is TRBV24-1 and J is TRBJ2-7; 8 nucleotides match TRBD1. Looked up from germline, CDR1 is KGHDR and CDR2 is SFDVKD. The CDR3 is 16 amino acids. Trimming cost V 4 bases and J 3 bases; bases outside gene matches: 10. The CDR3 reads CATSDRKRTGIYEQYF. The CDR3 DNA reads TGTGCCACCAGTGACCGGAAGAGGACAGGGATCTACGAGCAGTACTTC.

This clonotype was counted ten times or more. The rearrangement links TRBV4-1 to TRBJ2-7; D may be TRBD2 (5 bases). CDR1 and CDR2 from the germline V gene are MGHRA and YSYEKL. The CDR3 has 16 amino acids. Trimming shortened V by 0 bases and J by 0 bases, and 12 bases separated the two germline ends. CDR3 sequence reads: CASSQESSAGSYEQYF. The CDR3 coding sequence is TGCGCCAGCAGCCAAGAATCCTCGGCGGGCTCCTACGAGCAGTACTTC.

V and J are TRBV7-3 and TRBJ2-7, with TRBD1 as a possible D gene (7 bases). Trimming shortened V by 0 bases and J by 9 bases, and 21 bases separated the two germline ends. Germline V gene data show CDR1 as SGHTA and CDR2 as FQGTGA. The CDR3 runs 16 residues. The CDR3 reads CASSLTRAGGLGRQYF. CDR3 DNA: TGTGCCAGCAGCTTAACGAGGGCAGGGGGACTCGGAAGGCAGTACTTC. The whole variable domain, filled in from reference TRBV7-3 and TRBJ2-7, reads GAGVSQTPSNKVTEKGKYVELRCDPISGHTALYWYRQSLGQGPEFLIYFQGTGAADDSGLPNDRFFAVRPEGSVSTLKIQRTERGDSAVYLCASSLTRAGGLGRQYFGPGTRLTVT.

This clonotype occurred a few times. V usage is TRBV6-1 and J usage is TRBJ2-3, with 8 bases lining up with TRBD2. This CDR3 has 15 residues. Looked up from germline, CDR1 is MNHNS and CDR2 is SASEGT. Trimming removed 7 bases from V and 4 bases from J; junction bases left unmatched: 10. As DNA, the CDR3 is TGTGCCAGCACAGAAGGGGCGGGAGGCGCAGATACGCAGTATTTT. This sequence encodes CASTEGAGGADTQYF.

This clonotype was recorded a few times. In nucleotides, the CDR3 is TGCAGCGTTGAAAGGGACACCAACTATGGCTACACCTTC. Translated, it gives CSVERDTNYGYTF. V is TRBV29-1 and J is TRBJ1-2; TRBD1 might be the D (6 bases). The CDR3 loop spans 13 amino acids. Trimming cost V 2 bases and J 2 bases, with 9 bases left between them. CDR1 and CDR2 from the germline V gene are SQVTM and ANQGSEA.

This clonotype has a count of ten or more. The CDR3, as DNA: TGTGCCAGCAGCCCAATTCAGGGGGTAGGACTCGGCTACACCTTC. Amino acid sequence: CASSPIQGVGLGYTF. The chain is built from TRBV7-9 and TRBJ1-2; 7 nucleotides line up with TRBD1. This CDR3 is built from 15 residues. Per the germline V gene, CDR1 is SEHNR and CDR2 is FQNEAQ (reference sequence). Unmatched junction bases numbered 14, after V lost 5 bases and J lost 8 bases.

The CDR3 DNA follows: TGTGCCAGCAGCCAAGCGGACTATGGCTACACCTTC. Protein product: CASSQADYGYTF. The chain uses TRBV7-9 and TRBJ1-2; D is unclear. This CDR3 is built from 12 residues. CDR1 and CDR2 from the germline V gene are SEHNR and FQNEAQ (reference sequence). V was pared by 5 bases and J by 3 bases, with 7 bases between.

This chain links TRBV11-2 with TRBJ2-5; the match to TRBD2 covers 8 bases. Germline CDR1 and CDR2: SGHAT and FQNNGV. V was clipped by 4 bases and J by 5 bases; unmatched bases: 3. The CDR3 is made up of 13 amino acids. The CDR3 here is CASSYGRVETQYF. CDR3 sequence (DNA): TGTGCCAGCAGCTACGGGAGGGTCGAGACCCAGTACTTC.

The chain employs TRBV20-1 and TRBJ1-5; D remains ambiguous. This CDR3 spans 13 amino acids. Trimming took 6 bases from V and 5 from J, leaving 14 bases between them. Germline V lookup: CDR1 DFQATT, CDR2 SNEGSKA (reference sequence). CDR3 amino acids: CSAHQGMDQPQHF. The CDR3 nucleotides are TGCAGTGCCCACCAAGGGATGGATCAGCCCCAGCATTTT.

This clonotype was detected only a few times. This chain connects TRBV29-1 to TRBJ2-2; D is uncertain. CDR3 length equals 14 residues. V dropped 2 bases and J dropped 0 bases, with 7 bases sitting between them. The germline gives CDR1 SQVTM, CDR2 ANQGSEA. The CDR3 nucleotides read TGCAGCGTTGAACGGTCCGCGAACACCGGGGAGCTGTTTTTT. Translated, it gives CSVERSANTGELFF.

Only a few counts were recorded for this clonotype. The chain recombines TRBV6-1 with TRBJ1-1, with unresolved D. The CDR3 runs to 13 residues. Germline CDR1 and CDR2: MNHNS and SASEGT. The V end lost 6 bases, the J end lost 4 bases, and 12 bases lay between the germline ends. CDR3 DNA: TGTGCCAGCAGCAGAAATGCGGGCACTGAAGCTTTCTTT. Its protein product is CASSRNAGTEAFF.

In its sample, this clonotype was seen many times. The rearrangement uses TRBV5-6 and TRBJ1-2; 10 nucleotides agree with TRBD1. This CDR3 is built from 15 residues. Trimming removed 3 bases from V and 7 bases from J; junction bases left unmatched: 9. Germline V gives CDR1 SGHDT, CDR2 YYEEEE. CDR3 in amino acids: CASSSYPGQGFGYTF. The CDR3 nucleotides are TGTGCCAGCAGCTCATACCCGGGACAGGGGTTTGGCTACACCTTC. Looking up the rest from reference TRBV5-6 and TRBJ1-2 gives the full variable domain: DAGVTQSPTHLIKTRGQQVTLRCSPKSGHDTVSWYQQALGQGPQFIFQYYEEEERQRGNFPDRFSGHQFPNYSSELNVNALLLGDSALYLCASSSYPGQGFGYTFGSGTRLTVV.

This chain connects TRBV6-1 to TRBJ2-2; the D is unclear. V gave up 5 bases and J gave up 9 bases, with 10 bases separating them. The CDR3 covers 12 residues. Germline loops: CDR1 MNHNS, CDR2 SASEGT. The CDR3 here is CASSPRARELFF. Here the CDR3 DNA reads TGTGCCAGCAGTCCCCGTGCCAGGGAGCTGTTTTTT.

This clonotype was detected only a few times. The chain employs TRBV28 and TRBJ2-5, with D perhaps matching TRBD1 (6 bases). Germline V gene sequence: CDR1 MDHEN, CDR2 SYDVKM. The CDR3 covers 13 residues. Trimming cost V 6 bases and J 5 bases, with 13 bases left between them. The CDR3 loop is CASRQQGPETQYF. The CDR3 coding sequence is TGTGCCAGCAGACAACAGGGTCCGGAGACCCAGTACTTC.

The table lists this clonotype with many counts. V is TRBV6-5 and J is TRBJ1-1; TRBD1 is a possible D gene (5 bases). The CDR3 has 13 amino acids. CDR1 is MNHEY, CDR2 SVGAGI, per germline. The V end was cut by 2 bases, the J end by 10 bases, with 14 bases between. The CDR3, as DNA: TGTGCCAGCAGTTACACCGGGGCCACCCGAGCTTTCTTT. As protein: CASSYTGATRAFF.

The chain combines TRBV20-1 with TRBJ2-2; possibly TRBD2 for D (5 bases). The CDR3 is 12 amino acids. Germline CDR1 reads DFQATT; CDR2 reads SNEGSKA (reference sequence). Trimming took off 6 bases at V and 8 bases at J, with 13 bases between the two ends. The CDR3 region has the DNA TGCAGTGCCGGAGTGGGAGTTGGGGAGCTGTTTTTT. It codes for CSAGVGVGELFF.